This T cell receptor beta chain was captured by sequencing in a study of cytomegalovirus exposure and HLA in healthy donors. Primers included in the PCR were 60 Vbeta and 13 Jbeta primers. The table came from immunoSEQ multiplex PCR; TCRdb's copy has only in-frame clones and leaves some out. The sample has about 150,000 clones; the top ten hold 2% to 2.5%. Germline V gene sequence: CDR1 SNHLY, CDR2 FYNNEI. The CDR3 contains 15 residues. Germline trimming cut 5 bases from V and 8 bases from J; bases unmatched to any gene: 7. The TCR comes from a man younger than 40 in good health and CMV-seronegative. The chain is built from TRBV2 and TRBJ2-1, with 12 bases fitting TRBD2. Source material: PBMCs. The CDR3 nucleotides read TGTGCCAGCAGTTACCGACTAGCGGGAGTCTATGAGCAGTTCTTC. Translating it yields CASSYRLAGVYEQFF.